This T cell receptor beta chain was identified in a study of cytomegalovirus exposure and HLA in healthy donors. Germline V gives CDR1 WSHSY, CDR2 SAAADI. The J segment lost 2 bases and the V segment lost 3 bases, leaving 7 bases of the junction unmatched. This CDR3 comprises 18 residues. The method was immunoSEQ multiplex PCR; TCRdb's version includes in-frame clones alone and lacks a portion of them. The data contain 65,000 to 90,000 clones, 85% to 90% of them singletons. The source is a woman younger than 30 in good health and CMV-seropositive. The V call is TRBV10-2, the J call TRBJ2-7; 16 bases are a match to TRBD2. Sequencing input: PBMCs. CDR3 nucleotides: TGCGCCAGCAGTGAAGCGGGACTAGCGGGGGGGCCTACCTACGAGCAGTACTTC. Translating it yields CASSEAGLAGGPTYEQYF.